Below, 13 T cell receptor beta chains from the same sample are listed, as sequenced in a study of CD8 T cells in ankylosing spondylitis. TCRdb reprocessed the 5' RACE reads with MiXCR, giving one entry per CDR3 protein. The sample carries about 90,000 distinct CDR3 sequences, about 27% recorded once. The sample comprised blood, either unsorted or a sorted T cell fraction (not recorded which). These receptors were taken from a male donor with ankylosing spondylitis or in good health (not recorded which).

V is TRBV3-1 and J is TRBJ2-1; D gene unclear. With 3 bases removed from V and 7 bases from J, the gap between germline ends came to 7 bases. The CDR3 consists of 12 residues. Germline V gene lookup returns CDR1 LGHDT and CDR2 YNNKEL (reference sequence). CDR3 residues: CASSHPGNEQFF. CDR3 nucleotide sequence: TGTGCCAGCAGCCACCCCGGGAATGAGCAGTTCTTC.

The chain employs TRBV20-1 and TRBJ2-3, with 11 positions matching TRBD2. The junction had 11 bases not matched to a gene; V was cut back by 7 bases and J by 2 bases. CDR1 is DFQATT, CDR2 SNEGSKA, per germline (reference sequence). This CDR3 is built from 16 residues. CDR3 coding DNA: TGCAGTGGCAAAACCGGGACTAGCGGTAACACAGATACGCAGTATTTT. This codes for CSGKTGTSGNTDTQYF.

This clonotype was counted at least ten times. J is TRBJ1-5 and V is TRBV20-1; TRBD1 agrees at 8 bases. The CDR3 totals 15 residues. Germline CDR1 is DFQATT and CDR2 is SNEGSKA (reference sequence). With 6 bases clipped from V and 5 bases from J, the junction kept 12 bases outside the gene matches. In DNA form, the CDR3 reads TGCAGTGCGCCTGGACAGGGCGTCGGCGATCAGCCCCAGCATTTT. Protein sequence: CSAPGQGVGDQPQHF.

This clonotype was recorded a few times. This chain connects TRBV20-1 to TRBJ1-1; perhaps TRBD1 as D (5 bases). V was cut by 2 bases and J by 3 bases, with 10 bases left in between. The CDR3 runs 13 residues. Germline-derived CDR1 and CDR2 are DFQATT and SNEGSKA (reference sequence). CDR3 sequence (DNA): TGCAGTGCTAGAAAGTTAGGGGACACTGAAGCTTTCTTT. As protein: CSARKLGDTEAFF.

This clonotype was recorded a few times. V is TRBV12-3 or TRBV12-4 and J is TRBJ2-7, with D possibly being TRBD2 (6 bases). This CDR3 has 13 residues. Trimming took 6 bases from V and 2 from J, leaving 11 bases between them. CDR3: CASSGGTPYEQYF. The CDR3 nucleotides are TGTGCCAGCAGCGGCGGGACCCCCTACGAGCAGTACTTC.

This clonotype was seen repeatedly, ten times or more. V usage is TRBV7-9 and J usage is TRBJ1-2; 10 nucleotides agree with TRBD1. V trimming: 7 bases; J trimming: 6 bases; junction bases outside the gene matches: 11. Per germline, CDR1 SEHNR and CDR2 FQNEAQ (reference sequence). The CDR3 loop spans 15 amino acids. DNA of the CDR3: TGTGCCAGCATCCTTAGCTGGGGACAGGGGAATGGCTACACCTTC. Translating it yields CASILSWGQGNGYTF.

This clonotype was counted only a few times. The J gene is TRBJ1-3, the V gene TRBV11-1; the D gene is possibly TRBD1 (5 bases). CDR1 is SGHAT, CDR2 FQDESV, per germline (reference sequence). Trimming took off 10 bases at V and 0 bases at J, with 28 bases between the two ends. CDR3 length equals 19 residues. The CDR3 nucleotides read TGTGCCACCACCATCAGCTTAGACAGAGATCCTTTCTCTGGAAACACCATATATTTT. It is translated as CATTISLDRDPFSGNTIYF.

The genes are TRBV7-6 and TRBJ1-6, with TRBD1 as a possible D gene (5 bases). V lost 2 bases to trimming and J lost 9 bases, with 8 bases between them. The V gene's germline CDR1 is SGHVS and CDR2 FNYEAQ. This CDR3 is 13 amino acids long. This chain's CDR3 is CASSLQGSSPLHF. Here the CDR3 DNA reads TGTGCCAGCAGCTTACAGGGAAGTTCACCCCTCCACTTT.

The genes are TRBV5-1 and TRBJ1-4; D uncertain. The ends were cut back, 4 bases at V and 5 bases at J, with 9 bases in the middle. CDR3 length: 13 amino acids. From germline, CDR1 is SGHRS and CDR2 YFSETQ. The CDR3 DNA sequence: TGCGCCAGCAGCCGAGTGCCGAATGAAAAACTGTTTTTT. This translates into CASSRVPNEKLFF. The full variable domain, completed using reference TRBV5-1 and TRBJ1-4, is KAGVTQTPRYLIKTRGQQVTLSCSPISGHRSVSWYQQTPGQGLQFLFEYFSETQRNKGNFPGRFSGRQFSNSRSEMNVSTLELGDSALYLCASSRVPNEKLFFGSGTQLSVL.

CDR3 sequence (DNA): TGTGCCAGCAGCTTAGTACTAGCGTACAATGAGCAGTTCTTC. Residues: CASSLVLAYNEQFF. V and J are TRBV7-2 and TRBJ2-1, with 7 bases aligning to TRBD2. V was pared by 1 base and J by 4 bases, with 1 base of the junction left unmatched. This CDR3 region has 14 residues. CDR1 is SGHTA and CDR2 is FQGNSA in the germline V gene.

This chain connects TRBV20-1 to TRBJ1-1, with a tentative D call TRBD1 (6 bases). This CDR3 comprises 12 residues. From germline, CDR1 is DFQATT and CDR2 SNEGSKA (reference sequence). The CDR3 nucleotides are TGCCGGGGCCTACAGGGCGACACTGAAGCTTTCTTT. Amino acids: CRGLQGDTEAFF.

This clonotype appeared a few times. The J gene is TRBJ1-2, the V gene TRBV5-1, with D tentatively TRBD1 (6 bases). The length of the CDR3 is 13 residues. The germline gives CDR1 SGHRS, CDR2 YFSETQ. V lost 0 bases to trimming and J lost 14 bases, with 17 bases between them. The CDR3 loop reads CASSLGQANSETF. DNA of the CDR3: TGCGCCAGCAGCTTGGGACAGGCGAATTCGGAGACCTTC.

This clonotype was seen more than once but under ten times. This chain uses TRBV20-1 with TRBJ2-2, with D possibly matching TRBD2 (5 bases). The V gene's germline CDR1 is DFQATT and CDR2 SNEGSKA (reference sequence). Trimming removed 2 bases at V and 3 bases at J, with 10 bases between. This CDR3 is built from 14 residues. The CDR3 sequence is CSARLAPDTGELFF. DNA of the CDR3: TGCAGTGCTAGACTAGCACCTGACACCGGGGAGCTGTTTTTT.